The clone carrying this T cell receptor (beta chain) was detected many times. Time point given: newly diagnosed GD, antithyroid drugs for less than 3 months. Researchers made the TCR library from RNA that was extracted from PBMCs. Through Arm-PCR of CDR3 regions and iRepertoire HTBI primers, TCR beta libraries were built. Each CDR3 protein is one row after TCRdb ran MiXCR on the multiplex PCR reads. This sample carries approximately 400,000 distinct CDR3 sequences, 15% of them seen once, and the ten largest clones take approximately 8%. The sample originates from a study of regulatory T cells in long-lasting Graves disease. CDR3 length equals 14 residues. V shed 4 bases and J shed 0 bases, with 7 bases lying between them. Germline V gene lookup returns CDR1 SGHRS and CDR2 YFSETQ. The same specimen was also included in a second study, on T cells in Graves' hyperthyroidism and ophthalmopathy.

J is TRBJ2-2 and V is TRBV5-1; no reliable D call. The clonotype was recovered from a middle-aged woman with Graves disease. The specimen was peripheral blood mononuclear cells (PBMCs), collected at new diagnosis, from a patient treated with antithyroid drugs. CDR3 sequence (DNA): TGCGCCAGCAGCAGCAACACGAACACCGGGGAGCTGTTTTTT. This gives the protein CASSSNTNTGELFF.